The present TCR beta chain was sequenced within a study of cytomegalovirus exposure and HLA in healthy donors. Study-wide points: Looking again later, the authors saw that most CMV-associated TCR beta chains seemed HLA-restricted. Rare sequences made up most TCRs, while some public TCRs were found in many donors.

Despite likely unrecorded immune exposures, the donors were nominally healthy at the time of sampling. Concerning this clone: Its specificity is unknown.

PCR primers comprised 60 Vbeta and 13 Jbeta primers. Assay used: immunoSEQ multiplex PCR; TCRdb lists only in-frame clones, some missing. The table has 270,000 or so clones, 86% seen once. The clonotype originates from a man in his forties in good health and CMV-seropositive. Sequencing used PBMCs.

The CDR3: CASSLGRAIGNEQFF. CDR3 sequence (DNA): TGCGCCAGCAGCTTGGGGAGGGCGATAGGGAATGAGCAGTTCTTC. The chain joins TRBV5-1 to TRBJ2-1, with a tentative D call TRBD2 (6 bases). The CDR3 runs to 15 residues. The germline gives CDR1 SGHRS, CDR2 YFSETQ. The germline V and J ends were trimmed by 0 bases and 7 bases, with 14 bases remaining between them.